This T cell receptor beta chain emerged from a study of blood T cell repertoires in COVID-19. On the study more broadly: T cells, B-cell-depleted T cells, or PBMCs provided the cDNA or gDNA that served as material.

Authors' data handling: Cell counts per sample came from amplifying reference gene primers. Clones were sequenced by immunoSEQ multiplex PCR, and TCRdb holds only the in-frame ones, with some missing. The DNA was the basis for D and trimming; V, J and clone size are from that table. The sample shows about 390,000 clones, more than 70% of them seen only once. Seattle-derived patients entered the study during active infection and were followed longitudinally. Germline V gene data show CDR1 as SGHDT and CDR2 as YYEEEE. The CDR3 runs to 9 residues. V gave up 7 bases and J gave up 14 bases, with 10 bases separating them.

Sequenced input: peripheral blood. This clonotype was sampled from a woman in her fifties or sixties with COVID-19, enrolled during active disease. V and J are TRBV5-6 and TRBJ2-1; a weak D match, TRBD2 (5 bases). This CDR3 reads CASPSGEFF. The CDR3 nucleotides read TGTGCCAGCCCAAGCGGTGAGTTCTTC.